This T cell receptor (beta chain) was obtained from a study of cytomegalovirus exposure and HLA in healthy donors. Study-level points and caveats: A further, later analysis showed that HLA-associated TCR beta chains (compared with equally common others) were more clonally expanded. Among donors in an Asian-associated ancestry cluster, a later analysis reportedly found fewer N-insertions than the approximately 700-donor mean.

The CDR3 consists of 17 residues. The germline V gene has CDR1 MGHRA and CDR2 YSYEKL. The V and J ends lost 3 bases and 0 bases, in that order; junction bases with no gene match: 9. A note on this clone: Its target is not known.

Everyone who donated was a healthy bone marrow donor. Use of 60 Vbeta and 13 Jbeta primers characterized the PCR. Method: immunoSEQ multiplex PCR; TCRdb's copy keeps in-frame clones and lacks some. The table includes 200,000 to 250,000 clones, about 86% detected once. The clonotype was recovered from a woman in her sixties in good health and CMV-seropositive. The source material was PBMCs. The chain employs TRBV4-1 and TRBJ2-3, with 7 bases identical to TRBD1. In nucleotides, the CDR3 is TGCGCCAGCAGCCATAACCCAACAGGGGCTAGCACAGATACGCAGTATTTT. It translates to CASSHNPTGASTDTQYF.